These 24 T cell receptor beta chains were all obtained from the same sample, sequenced in a study of patients and donors after allogeneic stem cell transplantation. Via MiXCR, TCRdb re-called the RT-PCR reads, giving one row per CDR3 protein. The sample contains roughly 230,000 distinct CDR3 sequences, roughly 14% of which appear only once. The sample taken for sequencing was blood, either unsorted or a sorted T cell fraction (not recorded which). Receptor source: a human donor who was either an allogeneic HSCT recipient or a stem cell or donor lymphocyte infusion donor (not recorded which). It is not recorded whose cells these are; they may come from a transplant donor.

This clonotype was counted between two and nine times. The chain carries TRBV13 and TRBJ1-2; D is possibly TRBD1 (5 bases). CDR1 and CDR2 (germline): PRHDT, FYEKMQ (reference sequence). The CDR3 has 14 amino acids. The V and J ends lost 5 bases and 1 base respectively, with 11 bases between them. CDR3 sequence: CASSRGRINYGYTF. In nucleotides, the CDR3 is TGTGCCAGCAGCCGGGGGAGAATTAACTATGGCTACACCTTC.

This clonotype was observed many times. The V and J genes are TRBV5-1 and TRBJ2-1, with 8 bases matching TRBD1. J gave up 6 bases and V 4 bases, and 6 bases lay outside the gene matches. Per germline, CDR1 SGHRS and CDR2 YFSETQ. The CDR3 consists of 14 residues. The CDR3 protein is CASSPGQGRNEQFF. CDR3 bases: TGCGCCAGCAGCCCAGGACAGGGTCGCAATGAGCAGTTCTTC.

The chain carries TRBV3-1 and TRBJ2-7; 7 nucleotides align to TRBD1. V lost 4 bases to trimming and J lost 2 bases; unmatched junction nucleotides: 8. CDR3 size: 15 residues. Germline CDR1 is LGHDT and CDR2 is YNNKEL (reference sequence). CDR3 nucleotides: TGTGCCAGCAGCCGGTCCGCAGGGGGAGCCTACGAGCAGTACTTC. Its translation: CASSRSAGGAYEQYF.

This clonotype was observed many times. The CDR3 region is CSVDSGTGTHEQYF. Here the CDR3 DNA reads TGCAGCGTTGACTCCGGGACAGGGACCCACGAGCAGTACTTC. The chain recombines TRBV29-1 with TRBJ2-7; TRBD1 aligns across 9 bases. The germline gives CDR1 SQVTM, CDR2 ANQGSEA. CDR3 length equals 14 residues. The V gene end was trimmed by 3 bases and the J gene end by 5 bases; junction bases not matched to a gene: 8.

Here the CDR3 DNA reads TGTGCCAGCTCACCCCAGGGGAGGGAATCACATGAGCAGTTCTTC. Its translation: CASSPQGRESHEQFF. The chain couples TRBV18 to TRBJ2-1; possible D gene TRBD2, 7 bases. The germline V and J ends were trimmed by 3 bases and 8 bases, with 17 bases remaining between them. The CDR3 runs 15 residues. Germline values: CDR1 KGHSH, CDR2 LQKENI.

The chain combines TRBV5-1 with TRBJ1-2; 10 nucleotides agree with TRBD1. J gave up 7 bases and V 3 bases, and 3 bases lay outside the gene matches. Germline V gene sequence: CDR1 SGHRS, CDR2 YFSETQ. The CDR3 covers 13 residues. For the CDR3, the DNA is TGCGCCAGCAGCTGGGGGACAGGGGTTGGCTACACCTTC. Its translation: CASSWGTGVGYTF.

The table lists this clonotype with many counts. The J gene is TRBJ1-6, the V gene TRBV27; TRBD1 aligns across 8 bases. Per germline, CDR1 MNHEY and CDR2 SMNVEV (reference sequence). V was pared by 10 bases and J by 7 bases, with 9 bases of the junction left unmatched. The CDR3 covers 14 residues. CDR3 sequence reads: CATWTGFQNSPLHF. DNA for the CDR3: TGTGCCACATGGACAGGGTTTCAGAATTCACCCCTCCACTTT.

This clonotype was seen at least ten times. J is TRBJ2-1 and V is TRBV5-1; 10 bases agree with TRBD1. J lost 7 bases, V lost 3 bases, and 7 bases had no gene match. Per germline, CDR1 SGHRS and CDR2 YFSETQ. The CDR3 spans 15 residues. In DNA form, the CDR3 reads TGCGCCAGCAGCTCCAGACAGGGGGCCGGTAATGAGCAGTTCTTC. Amino acid sequence: CASSSRQGAGNEQFF.

This clonotype has only a few counts. The V and J genes are TRBV3-1 and TRBJ2-3; no clear D gene. V gave up 2 bases and J gave up 8 bases, with 11 bases separating them. CDR1 and CDR2 (germline): LGHDT, YNNKEL (reference sequence). The CDR3 loop spans 13 amino acids. CDR3 in amino acids: CASSQLMLGTQYF. The CDR3 bases are TGTGCCAGCAGCCAATTGATGTTGGGTACGCAGTATTTT.

The rearrangement joins TRBV12-3 or TRBV12-4 to TRBJ2-7; 8 bases map to TRBD2. This CDR3 is built from 14 residues. The V gene end was trimmed by 4 bases and the J gene end by 6 bases; junction bases not matched to a gene: 8. CDR3: CASSWGGLEIEQYF. CDR3 DNA sequence: TGTGCCAGCAGTTGGGGGGGACTAGAAATCGAGCAGTACTTC.

A remark on this clonotype: A much larger clone differs from this one at a single base, so this may be a read error. Since no conserved phenylalanine or tryptophan closes the CDR3, a read error is the likely cause. This rearrangement joins TRBV4-2 to TRBJ1-1, with D uncertain. CDR1 and CDR2 from the germline V gene are LGHNA and YNFKEQ. The length of the CDR3 is 13 residues. Trimming removed 0 bases at V and 3 bases at J, with 5 bases between. In DNA, the CDR3 is TGTGCCAGCAGCCAAGATGTCCACACTGAAGCTTTCATT. Protein product: CASSQDVHTEAFI.

In its sample, this clonotype was seen a few times. CDR3 sequence (DNA): TGTGCCAGCAGTTGGGACAGGGCAGGAAACACCATATATTTT. Its protein is CASSWDRAGNTIYF. The chain has TRBV12-3 or TRBV12-4 and TRBJ1-3; TRBD1 matches 9 bases. V shed 4 bases and J 4 bases; nucleotides not matched to a gene: 2. The CDR3 contains 14 residues.

This clonotype has ten or more counts. The chain carries TRBV4-2 and TRBJ2-1; TRBD2 is a possible D gene (5 bases). CDR3 length: 16 amino acids. With 1 base removed from V and 5 bases from J, the gap between germline ends came to 15 bases. Germline values: CDR1 LGHNA, CDR2 YNFKEQ. The CDR3 DNA follows: TGTGCCAGCAGCCAAGCTCGAGGGAGTAAAGACAATGAGCAGTTCTTC. Protein sequence: CASSQARGSKDNEQFF.

This clonotype was seen more than once but under ten times. The J gene is TRBJ2-5, the V gene TRBV7-2; no clear D gene. Between the trimmed V and J ends, which lost 5 bases and 7 bases, there was a span of 23 bases. The CDR3 consists of 16 residues. Per the germline V gene, CDR1 is SGHTA and CDR2 is FQGNSA. The chain's CDR3 is CASSPLTLGRSGTQYF. DNA for the CDR3: TGTGCCAGCAGCCCCCTTACGCTCGGCCGATCGGGGACCCAGTACTTC.

This clonotype was seen a handful of times. The chain carries TRBV7-9 and TRBJ2-7; either TRBD1 or TRBD2 may fit D (6 bases each). This CDR3 is built from 16 residues. Germline values: CDR1 SEHNR, CDR2 FQNEAQ (reference sequence). V gave up 5 bases and J gave up 3 bases, with 20 bases separating them. In nucleotides, the CDR3 is TGTGCCAGCAGCCCCGGGGGCCGGGGAAAGTTCTACGAGCAGTACTTC. Residues: CASSPGGRGKFYEQYF.

The J gene is TRBJ2-1, the V gene TRBV4-1, with D possibly TRBD2 on 7 matching bases. V lost 1 base and J lost 4, with 17 bases in between. Germline values: CDR1 MGHRA, CDR2 YSYEKL. This CDR3 contains 17 residues. The CDR3 sequence is CASSQVGGGGLYNEQFF. DNA for the CDR3: TGCGCCAGCAGCCAAGTGGGTGGGGGGGGCTTATACAATGAGCAGTTCTTC.

This clonotype was picked up a small number of times. J is TRBJ1-5 and V is TRBV30, with 9 bases lining up with TRBD1. Germline V gene sequence: CDR1 GTSNPN, CDR2 SVGIG (reference sequence). The J segment lost 1 base and the V segment lost 0 bases, leaving 1 base of the junction unmatched. This CDR3 comprises 15 residues. The chain's CDR3 is CAWSVGTGSNQPQHF. CDR3 nucleotides: TGTGCCTGGAGTGTAGGGACAGGGAGCAATCAGCCCCAGCATTTT.

This clonotype was counted between two and nine times. The J gene is TRBJ1-1, the V gene TRBV3-1; tentative D call: TRBD1 (6 bases). Germline-derived CDR1 and CDR2 are LGHDT and YNNKEL (reference sequence). The CDR3 is 12 amino acids. V dropped 8 bases and J dropped 2 bases, with 9 bases sitting between them. The CDR3 reads CASSTGNTEAFF. For the CDR3, the DNA is TGTGCCAGCTCGACAGGTAACACTGAAGCTTTCTTT.

This clonotype appeared a few times. This chain links TRBV24-1 with TRBJ2-1, with TRBD2 as a possible D gene (7 bases). This CDR3 spans 16 amino acids. Germline V CDR1 and CDR2: KGHDR, SFDVKD. V lost 1 base and J 6 bases, leaving 15 bases between the germline ends. CDR3 DNA: TGTGCCACCAGTGATTTAATGGGTAGGGGGGGCAATGAGCAGTTCTTC. This sequence encodes CATSDLMGRGGNEQFF.

The V and J genes are TRBV20-1 and TRBJ1-5; D not resolved. This CDR3 is built from 15 residues. Trimming cost V 6 bases and J 3 bases, with 18 bases left between them. CDR1 and CDR2 from the germline V gene are DFQATT and SNEGSKA (reference sequence). CDR3 in DNA: TGCAGTGCCGAGACCTCAGCAGGATCCAATCAGCCCCAGCATTTT. Protein sequence: CSAETSAGSNQPQHF.

A single count supports this clonotype. CDR3 nucleotide sequence: TGTGCCAGCAGCCAACAGCCGGGCTATGGCTACACCTTC. This gives the protein CASSQQPGYGYTF. This chain connects TRBV14 to TRBJ1-2; D gene uncertain. The CDR3 has 13 residues. Trimming shortened V by 2 bases and J by 4 bases, and 8 bases separated the two germline ends. Germline lookup yields CDR1 SGHDN and CDR2 FVKESK.

The chain is built from TRBV5-1 and TRBJ1-1, with 10 bases aligning to TRBD1. CDR1 SGHRS and CDR2 YFSETQ come from the germline V gene. Trimming removed 4 bases from V and 1 base from J; junction bases left unmatched: 4. The CDR3 is 15 residues long. The CDR3 region is CASSMGQGRNTEAFF. CDR3 DNA sequence: TGCGCCAGCAGCATGGGACAGGGGAGGAACACTGAAGCTTTCTTT.

Concerning this clonotype itself: This may come from a read error, since a much larger clone is one base off. The chain recombines TRBV19 with TRBJ1-4; maybe TRBD1 (5 bases). CDR1 is LNHDA, CDR2 SQIVND, per germline (reference sequence). The CDR3 runs 13 residues. V gave up 6 bases and J gave up 7 bases, with 12 bases separating them. The CDR3 DNA is TGTGCCAGTAGAACATTACAGGTTGAAAAACTGTTTTTT. Protein product: CASRTLQVEKLFF.

In its sample, this clonotype was seen many times. V gene TRBV6-6 combines with J gene TRBJ1-1; D remains unclear. Germline V gene data show CDR1 as MNHNY and CDR2 as SVGAGI (reference sequence). This CDR3 contains 13 residues. V lost 7 bases to trimming and J lost 0 bases, with 9 bases between them. CDR3: CASTRSMNTEAFF. CDR3 nucleotide sequence: TGTGCCAGCACTCGCTCCATGAACACTGAAGCTTTCTTT.